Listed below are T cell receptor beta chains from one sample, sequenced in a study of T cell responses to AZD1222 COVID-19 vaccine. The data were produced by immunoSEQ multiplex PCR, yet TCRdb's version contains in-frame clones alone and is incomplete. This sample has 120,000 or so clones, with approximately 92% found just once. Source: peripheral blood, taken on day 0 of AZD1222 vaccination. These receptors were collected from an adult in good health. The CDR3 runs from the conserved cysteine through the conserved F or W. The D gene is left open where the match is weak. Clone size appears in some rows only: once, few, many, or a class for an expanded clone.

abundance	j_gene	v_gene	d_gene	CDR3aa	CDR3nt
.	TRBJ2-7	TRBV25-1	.	CASSEYEEFYEQYF	TGTGCCAGCAGTGAATATGAGGAATTCTACGAGCAGTACTTC
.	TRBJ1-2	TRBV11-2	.	CASSLAASGYTF	TGTGCCAGCAGCTTAGCGGCGAGCGGCTACACCTTC
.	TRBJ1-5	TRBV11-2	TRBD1	CASSLAGGGYQPQHF	TGTGCCAGCAGCTTAGCAGGGGGCGGCTATCAGCCCCAGCATTTT
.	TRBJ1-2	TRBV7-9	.	CASSLDRAPGGYTF	TGTGCCAGCAGCTTAGACAGGGCCCCTGGTGGCTACACCTTC
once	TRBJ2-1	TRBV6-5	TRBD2	CASSYSASGRVNEQFF	TGTGCCAGCAGTTACTCGGCTAGCGGGAGGGTAAATGAGCAGTTCTTC
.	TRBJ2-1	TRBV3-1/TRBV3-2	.	CASSQDFSSYNEQFF	TGTGCCAGCAGCCAAGACTTCAGCTCCTACAATGAGCAGTTCTTC
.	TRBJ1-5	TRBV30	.	CAWSEQGGQPQHF	TGTGCCTGGAGTGAACAGGGCGGTCAGCCCCAGCATTTT
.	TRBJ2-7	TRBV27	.	CASSLGGLYEQYF	TGTGCCAGCAGTTTAGGGGGTTTGTACGAGCAGTACTTC
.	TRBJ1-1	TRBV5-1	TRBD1	CASSTRQGGTEAFF	TGCGCCAGCAGCACACGACAGGGCGGCACTGAAGCTTTCTTT
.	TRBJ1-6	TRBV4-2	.	CASSQETGSPLHF	TGTGCCAGCAGCCAAGAGACGGGTTCACCCCTCCACTTT
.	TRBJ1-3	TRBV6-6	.	CASSSLAGNTIYF	TGTGCCAGCAGTTCGCTTGCTGGAAACACCATATATTTT
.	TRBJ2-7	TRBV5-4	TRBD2	CASSSGLARNEQYF	TGTGCCAGCAGTTCCGGACTAGCGAGGAACGAGCAGTACTTC
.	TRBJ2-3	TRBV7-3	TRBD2	CASGLAEDTQYF	TGTGCCAGCGGACTAGCGGAAGATACGCAGTATTTT
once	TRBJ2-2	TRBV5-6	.	CASSLGVKTGELFF	TGTGCCAGCAGCTTGGGGGTGAAAACCGGGGAGCTGTTTTTT
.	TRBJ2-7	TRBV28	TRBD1	CASSSPGTGLGEQYF	TGTGCCAGCAGTTCACCCGGGACAGGGCTTGGCGAGCAGTACTTC
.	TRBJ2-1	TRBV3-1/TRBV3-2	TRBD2	CASSQDRQRWLTSGAYNEQFF	TGTGCCAGCAGCCAAGATCGGCAAAGATGGTTAACTAGCGGGGCCTACAATGAGCAGTTCTTC
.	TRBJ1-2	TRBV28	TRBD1	CASSTGGGYGYTF	TGTGCCAGCAGTACAGGGGGCGGTTATGGCTACACCTTC
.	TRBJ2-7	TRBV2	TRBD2	CASSESGTIYEQYF	TGTGCCAGCAGCGAAAGCGGGACTATTTACGAGCAGTACTTC
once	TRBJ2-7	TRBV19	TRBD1	CASSYDRDLSTGQYF	TGTGCCAGTAGTTACGACAGGGACCTGTCTACAGGGCAGTACTTC
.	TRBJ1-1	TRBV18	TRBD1	CASSPRQGITVEAFF	TGTGCCAGCTCCCCCAGACAGGGGATAACGGTCGAAGCTTTCTTT
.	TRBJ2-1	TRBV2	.	CASSFRGEQFF	TGTGCCAGCAGCTTTAGAGGTGAGCAGTTCTTC
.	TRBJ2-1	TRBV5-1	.	CASSLGGGMDEQFF	TGCGCCAGCAGCTTGGGTGGGGGTATGGATGAGCAGTTCTTC
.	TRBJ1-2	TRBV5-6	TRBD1	CASSFRQGDGYTF	TGTGCCAGCAGTTTCCGACAGGGGGACGGCTACACCTTC
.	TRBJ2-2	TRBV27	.	CASSFVQGGWTGELFF	TGTGCCAGCAGTTTTGTCCAGGGAGGATGGACCGGGGAGCTGTTTTTT
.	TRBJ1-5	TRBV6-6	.	CASSYADQPQHF	TGTGCCAGCAGTTACGCCGATCAGCCCCAGCATTTT
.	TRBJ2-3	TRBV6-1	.	CASSPTADTQYF	TGTGCCAGCAGTCCGACGGCAGATACGCAGTATTTT
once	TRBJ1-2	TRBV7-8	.	CASSLESRRGGGYTF	TGTGCCAGCAGCTTAGAATCGCGGCGCGGGGGTGGCTACACCTTC
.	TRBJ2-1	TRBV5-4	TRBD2	CASSLVPSGNNEQFF	TGTGCCAGCAGCTTGGTACCTAGCGGGAACAATGAGCAGTTCTTC
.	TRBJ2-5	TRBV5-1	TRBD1	CASSSGQGQETQYF	TGCGCCAGCAGCTCTGGACAGGGCCAAGAGACCCAGTACTTC
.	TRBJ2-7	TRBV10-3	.	CAISESQGRSSYEQYF	TGTGCCATCAGTGAGTCTCAGGGACGGAGCTCCTACGAGCAGTACTTC
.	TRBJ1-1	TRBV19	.	CASGGRNTEAFF	TGTGCCAGTGGGGGACGGAACACTGAAGCTTTCTTT
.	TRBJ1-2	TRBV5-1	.	CASSSEQGLYGYTF	TGCGCCAGCAGCTCAGAACAGGGATTGTATGGCTACACCTTC
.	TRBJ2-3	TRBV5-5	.	CASSSIHGVRATDTQYF	TGTGCCAGCAGCTCAATTCACGGGGTTAGGGCGACAGATACGCAGTATTTT
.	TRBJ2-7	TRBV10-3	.	CAISEVTGSYEQYF	TGTGCCATCAGTGAAGTTACAGGGAGCTACGAGCAGTACTTC
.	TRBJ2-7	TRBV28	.	CASSMTVWDEQYF	TGTGCCAGCAGTATGACCGTCTGGGACGAGCAGTACTTC
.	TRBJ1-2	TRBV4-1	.	CASSLALGVQVYGYTF	TGCGCCAGCAGCCTCGCTCTGGGGGTTCAGGTATATGGCTACACCTTC
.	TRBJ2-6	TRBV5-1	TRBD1	CASRPGQGSSGANVLTF	TGCGCCAGCAGACCCGGACAGGGGTCCTCTGGGGCCAACGTCCTGACTTTC
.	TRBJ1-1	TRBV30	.	CAWSPTVGPNTEAFF	TGTGCCTGGAGTCCGACAGTAGGGCCCAACACTGAAGCTTTCTTT
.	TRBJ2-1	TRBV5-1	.	CASSDGTSSYNEQFF	TGCGCCAGCAGCGACGGGACTTCCAGCTACAATGAGCAGTTCTTC
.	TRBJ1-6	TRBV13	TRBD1	CASSSTGGLDNSPLHF	TGTGCCAGCAGCTCCACAGGGGGTCTCGATAATTCACCCCTCCACTTT
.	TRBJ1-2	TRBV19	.	CASSMESKMGYTF	TGTGCCAGTAGTATGGAGAGCAAAATGGGCTACACCTTC
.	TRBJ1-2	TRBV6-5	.	CASSLQGSGYTF	TGTGCCAGCAGTTTACAGGGAAGCGGCTACACCTTC
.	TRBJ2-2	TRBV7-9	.	CASSFPTGELFF	TGTGCCAGCAGCTTTCCCACCGGGGAGCTGTTTTTT
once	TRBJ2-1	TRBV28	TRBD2	CASSFGGGLAGSLYNEQFF	TGTGCCAGCAGTTTCGGGGGGGGACTAGCGGGATCCCTCTACAATGAGCAGTTCTTC
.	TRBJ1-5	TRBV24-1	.	CATSDYSGVRNLGSNQPQHF	TGTGCCACCAGTGATTATTCAGGGGTTAGAAATTTGGGGAGCAATCAGCCCCAGCATTTT
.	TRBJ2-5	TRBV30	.	CAWSAVYDWETQYF	TGTGCCTGGAGTGCCGTTTATGATTGGGAGACCCAGTACTTC
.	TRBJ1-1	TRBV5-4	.	CASSPTAGDTEAFF	TGTGCCAGCAGCCCCACCGCGGGGGATACTGAAGCTTTCTTT
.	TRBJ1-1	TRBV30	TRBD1	CAWSQGTGGQTEAFF	TGTGCCTGGAGTCAAGGGACAGGGGGCCAGACTGAAGCTTTCTTT
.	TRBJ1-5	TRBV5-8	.	CASSLVGAQHF	TGTGCCAGCAGCTTGGTAGGGGCCCAGCATTTT
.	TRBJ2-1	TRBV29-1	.	CSAVDGSYNEQFF	TGCAGCGCCGTGGACGGCTCCTACAATGAGCAGTTCTTC
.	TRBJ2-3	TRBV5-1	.	CASSLGRSTDTQYF	TGCGCCAGCAGCTTAGGGAGAAGTACAGATACGCAGTATTTT
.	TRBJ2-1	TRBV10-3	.	CAISDYRVSYNEQFF	TGTGCCATCAGTGACTACAGGGTCTCCTACAATGAGCAGTTCTTC
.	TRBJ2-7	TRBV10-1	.	CASTGSASYEQYF	TGCGCCAGCACCGGGAGCGCCTCCTACGAGCAGTACTTC
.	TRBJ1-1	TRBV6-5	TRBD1	CASSYSRQGGTEAFF	TGTGCCAGCAGTTACTCAAGGCAGGGGGGCACTGAAGCTTTCTTT
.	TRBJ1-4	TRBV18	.	CASSRRQVTTNEKLFF	TGTGCCAGCTCACGCCGACAGGTTACAACTAATGAAAAACTGTTTTTT